This T cell receptor beta chain emerged from a study of T cells in Graves' hyperthyroidism and ophthalmopathy. It was considered stable Graves' hyperthyroidism when ophthalmopathy did not progress within 18 months. This clonotype was seen only a few times. TCR beta CDR3 regions were amplified from RNA. When the TCR CDR3 underwent first-round RT-PCR, the HTBI primer set was used. MiXCR, applied by TCRdb to the multiplex PCR reads, yields one record per CDR3 protein. Seen here are around 560,000 distinct CDR3 sequences, around 15% observed once, and the top ten hold 15% to 20%. V lost 6 bases and J lost 9, with 14 bases in between. CDR3 length: 12 residues. Germline V CDR1 and CDR2: MNHEY, SVGAGI.

The sequence derives from a woman aged 18-30 years with Graves' hyperthyroidism. Input material: blood. The rearrangement joins TRBV6-5 to TRBJ1-1; D call uncertain. In DNA form, the CDR3 reads TGTGCCAGCAGCCCCGATGGGGTAAAAGCTTTCTTT. Residues: CASSPDGVKAFF.